These 29 T cell receptor beta chains share one sample of origin, sequenced in a study of sequential checkpoint blockade in melanoma (dated by TCRdb to the late 2010s). The library relied on the immunoSEQ multiplex PCR assay. Not all clones reach the TCRdb copy of this immuneACCESS table, which keeps in-frame sequences only. Checked studies attribute under half of the gap to unresolved V genes and leave the rest unexplained. This sample comprises 2,000 to 2,500 clones, less than 20% of them detected only once. Of the sample, 16% is held by the ten largest clones. In light of the paper, this sample's treatment or condition label describes: randomized to nivolumab then ipilimumab (arm A) or the reverse (arm B). This material consisted of tumor tissue (inferred from file names), taken from a patient given nivolumab and ipilimumab in sequence. The receptors were gathered from a human donor with melanoma.

This clone came up many times. The DNA of the CDR3 is TGTGCCAGCAGCCGGGGACAGAAAGCTAACTATGGCTACACCTTC. Translation: CASSRGQKANYGYTF. This chain connects TRBV9 to TRBJ1-2; 7 nucleotides agree with TRBD1. There are 15 residues in the CDR3. V trimming: 4 bases; J trimming: 0 bases; junction bases outside the gene matches: 6. Germline V gene lookup returns CDR1 SGDLS and CDR2 YYNGEE.

The CDR3: CASRAVTAGGYTF. The CDR3 coding sequence is TGTGCCAGCAGAGCCGTTACGGCCGGTGGCTACACCTTC. The chain links TRBV6-8 to TRBJ1-2; the D is unclear. This CDR3 region has 13 residues. CDR1 is MNHGY and CDR2 is SAAAGT in the germline V gene. V lost 6 bases to trimming and J lost 7 bases, with 15 bases between them.

The rearrangement uses TRBV18 and TRBJ2-6, with D possibly TRBD1 on 6 matching bases. Trimming removed 4 bases at V and 2 bases at J, with 6 bases between. The CDR3 covers 14 residues. CDR1 is KGHSH and CDR2 is LQKENI in the germline V gene. The CDR3 reads CASSQGAGANVLTF. CDR3 bases: TGTGCCAGCTCACAGGGGGCTGGGGCCAACGTCCTGACTTTC. Variable domain in full (rest from reference TRBV18 and TRBJ2-6): NAGVMQNPRHLVRRRGQEARLRCSPMKGHSHVYWYRQLPEEGLKFMVYLQKENIIDESGMPKERFSAEFPKEGPSILRIQQVVRGDSAAYFCASSQGAGANVLTFGAGSRLTVL.

This clone was counted a few times. The gene calls are TRBV14 and TRBJ1-3; the D is unclear. The CDR3 is made up of 15 amino acids. Trimming removed 8 bases from V and 0 bases from J, with 14 bases in between. CDR1 and CDR2 from the germline V gene are SGHDN and FVKESK. CDR3 DNA sequence: TGTGCCAGCGGGCGGGGATGGACCTCTGGAAACACCATATATTTT. Amino acid sequence: CASGRGWTSGNTIYF.

This clone was seen repeatedly, ten times or more. The rearrangement joins TRBV11-3 to TRBJ2-5; D is perhaps TRBD1 (6 bases). The CDR3 runs 16 residues. V was shortened by 1 base and J by 2 bases, with 14 bases between the two germline ends. Germline V CDR1 and CDR2: SGHNT, YENEEA. The CDR3 is CASSLGYQGGQETQYF. The CDR3 DNA sequence: TGTGCCAGCAGCTTAGGATACCAAGGGGGACAAGAGACCCAGTACTTC. The full variable domain, rest sourced from reference TRBV11-3 and TRBJ2-5, is EAGVVQSPRYKIIEKKQPVAFWCNPISGHNTLYWYLQNLGQGPELLIRYENEEAVDDSQLPKDRFSAERLKGVDSTLKIQPAELGDSAVYLCASSLGYQGGQETQYFGPGTRLLVL.

This clone was seen a handful of times. The chain combines TRBV30 with TRBJ1-4; D gene unclear. The V and J ends lost 2 bases and 11 bases respectively, with 12 bases between them. This CDR3 spans 12 amino acids. CDR1 and CDR2 (germline): GTSNPN, SVGIG (reference sequence). CDR3 in DNA: TGTGCCTGGAGTATAGATCGAATGAAACTGTTTTTT. Its translation: CAWSIDRMKLFF.

The CDR3 DNA reads as TGCAGCGTCGGTGAATCAACGGTCTCCTTACTCTACGAGCAGTACTTC. Translating it yields CSVGESTVSLLYEQYF. The chain combines TRBV29-1 with TRBJ2-7; no clear D. Per germline, CDR1 SQVTM and CDR2 ANQGSEA. The length of the CDR3 is 16 residues. V was clipped by 6 bases and J by 3 bases, with 24 bases between them.

This clone is labeled medium-sized. The rearrangement uses TRBV23-1 and TRBJ2-5; 7 nucleotides agree with TRBD1. TRBV23-1 is labeled an ORF, and its function is uncertain. V lost 6 bases, J lost 5 bases, and 9 bases stayed unmatched. The CDR3 totals 14 residues. The CDR3 DNA sequence: TGCGCCAGCAGCCTCGACAGGGTGCGGGAGACCCAGTACTTC. Translating it yields CASSLDRVRETQYF.

V usage is TRBV19 and J usage is TRBJ2-5; 9 bases map to TRBD2. The V gene's germline CDR1 is LNHDA and CDR2 SQIVND (reference sequence). This CDR3 has 14 residues. V dropped 5 bases and J dropped 4; count of bases not matched to a gene: 5. The CDR3 DNA follows: TGTGCCAGTAGTTCGCGGGGGGGAGGAGAGACCCAGTACTTC. As protein: CASSSRGGGETQYF.

The chain carries TRBV5-1 and TRBJ1-4; tentatively, D is TRBD1 (5 bases). CDR3 length: 15 residues. CDR1 SGHRS and CDR2 YFSETQ come from the germline V gene. Trimming stripped 3 bases from V and 4 bases from J, with 13 bases between. DNA of the CDR3: TGCGCCAGCAGCTCCCTTGGGGCGGTTAATGAAAAACTGTTTTTT. It yields the protein CASSSLGAVNEKLFF.

The V call is TRBV6-8, the J call TRBJ2-1; 8 bases map to TRBD1. The CDR3 runs to 15 residues. Per the germline V gene, CDR1 is MNHGY and CDR2 is SAAAGT. Germline trimming cut 5 bases from V and 0 bases from J; bases unmatched to any gene: 3. The CDR3 coding sequence is TGTGCCAGCAGTAAAACAGGGGGCTCCTACAATGAGCAGTTCTTC. Translation gives CASSKTGGSYNEQFF.

This clone has at least ten counts. This sequence joins TRBV11-3 and TRBJ2-1; TRBD2 aligns across 13 bases. Germline assignment: CDR1 SGHNT and CDR2 YENEEA. V shed 6 bases and J 9 bases; nucleotides not matched to a gene: 11. This CDR3 contains 16 residues. CDR3 in amino acids: CASSPRTSGSSGEQFF. CDR3 coding DNA: TGTGCCAGCAGTCCCCGGACTAGCGGGAGTTCGGGTGAGCAGTTCTTC.

The J gene is TRBJ1-2, the V gene TRBV19; D remains unclear. CDR3 length: 12 residues. The germline V gene has CDR1 LNHDA and CDR2 SQIVND (reference sequence). Trimming took 5 bases from V and 4 from J, leaving 8 bases between them. CDR3 loop: CASSRLGYGYTF. The CDR3 DNA is TGTGCCAGTAGTCGGCTTGGCTATGGCTACACCTTC.

This rearrangement joins TRBV19 to TRBJ1-2, with a weak D call TRBD1 (6 bases). The V end was cut by 7 bases, the J end by 8 bases, with 20 bases between. The V gene's germline CDR1 is LNHDA and CDR2 SQIVND (reference sequence). CDR3 size: 14 residues. CDR3 residues: CASTYTGQAPGYTF. The CDR3 bases are TGTGCCAGTACCTATACGGGACAAGCCCCAGGCTACACCTTC.

Ten or more counts support this clone. The genes are TRBV6-8 and TRBJ1-5, with D tentatively TRBD1 (6 bases). Deletions cut 7 bases from V and 10 bases from J, with 17 bases between. The V gene's germline CDR1 is MNHGY and CDR2 SAAAGT. The CDR3 has 13 amino acids. CDR3 DNA: TGTGCCAGCACAGGACAGTTAGTGAACCCCCAGCATTTT. Translating gives CASTGQLVNPQHF.

This clone appeared a few times. The rearrangement links TRBV28 to TRBJ1-1, with D perhaps matching TRBD1 (6 bases). The CDR3 is 14 amino acids. Trimming cost V 9 bases and J 1 base, with 15 bases left between them. CDR1 and CDR2 (germline): MDHEN, SYDVKM. DNA of the CDR3: TGTGCCAGTTTTTTGGGACAACCGAACACTGAAGCTTTCTTT. Its protein product is CASFLGQPNTEAFF.

There are many counts of this clone. The chain employs TRBV23-1 and TRBJ2-1; possible D gene TRBD2, 5 bases. TRBV23-1 is marked as an open reading frame, function uncertain. V was shortened by 6 bases and J by 5 bases, with 11 bases between the two germline ends. There are 13 residues in the CDR3. The CDR3 sequence: CASSPDWNNEQFF. Here the CDR3 DNA reads TGCGCCAGCAGCCCGGACTGGAACAATGAGCAGTTCTTC.

This clone qualifies as medium-sized. The chain combines TRBV11-3 with TRBJ1-4, with D possibly TRBD1 on 6 matching bases. The CDR3 extends over 15 amino acids. Trimming removed 2 bases at V and 0 bases at J, with 7 bases between. Per the germline V gene, CDR1 is SGHNT and CDR2 is YENEEA. The CDR3 DNA is TGTGCCAGCAGCTTAAGACAGGCAACTAATGAAAAACTGTTTTTT. Translating it yields CASSLRQATNEKLFF.

This clone was detected many times. This chain uses TRBV11-3 with TRBJ2-7, with 10 nucleotides matching TRBD1. The CDR3 is 15 amino acids. Trimming removed 5 bases from V and 3 bases from J; junction bases left unmatched: 7. Per germline, CDR1 SGHNT and CDR2 YENEEA. The CDR3 loop is CASSPTTGGIYEQYF. DNA of the CDR3: TGTGCCAGCAGCCCGACGACAGGGGGCATCTACGAGCAGTACTTC.

This clone was seen only a few times. This chain uses TRBV30 with TRBJ2-1, with D hard to call. This CDR3 comprises 11 residues. V was pared by 2 bases and J by 12 bases, with 11 bases between. The germline gives CDR1 GTSNPN, CDR2 SVGIG (reference sequence). This CDR3 reads CAWSTVGAQFF. As DNA, the CDR3 is TGTGCCTGGAGTACTGTAGGTGCGCAGTTCTTC.

A few counts support this clone. The CDR3 loop is CASNPGGINEKLFF. In DNA form, the CDR3 reads TGTGCCAGCAATCCAGGGGGAATAAATGAAAAACTGTTTTTT. V and J are TRBV6-8 and TRBJ1-4; 7 nucleotides match TRBD1. This CDR3 contains 14 residues. The V gene end was trimmed by 7 bases and the J gene end by 5 bases; junction bases not matched to a gene: 7. Germline CDR1 MNHGY, CDR2 SAAAGT.

The chain combines TRBV15 with TRBJ2-6; perhaps TRBD2 as D (5 bases). V lost 1 base and J lost 0, with 13 bases in between. Germline values: CDR1 LNHNV, CDR2 YYDKDF (reference sequence). The CDR3 is 18 amino acids. CDR3 loop: CATSRGGLAPSGANVLTF. CDR3 nucleotides: TGTGCCACCAGCAGAGGTGGGCTAGCCCCCTCTGGGGCCAACGTCCTGACTTTC.

By sample share, this clone is medium-sized. The chain joins TRBV11-3 to TRBJ2-2, with a tentative D call TRBD2 (7 bases). Per germline, CDR1 SGHNT and CDR2 YENEEA. Trimming removed 5 bases at V and 4 bases at J, with 17 bases between. The CDR3 runs to 16 residues. CDR3 loop: CASSQAAGAGTGELFF. The CDR3 nucleotides are TGTGCCAGCAGCCAGGCGGCGGGGGCCGGCACCGGGGAGCTGTTTTTT. Complete variable domain (other parts from reference TRBV11-3 and TRBJ2-2): EAGVVQSPRYKIIEKKQPVAFWCNPISGHNTLYWYLQNLGQGPELLIRYENEEAVDDSQLPKDRFSAERLKGVDSTLKIQPAELGDSAVYLCASSQAAGAGTGELFFGEGSRLTVL.

The chain uses TRBV14 and TRBJ2-1, with 9 bases aligning to TRBD2. Germline CDR1 is SGHDN and CDR2 is FVKESK. Trimming at V came to 4 bases and at J to 9 bases, leaving 13 bases not matched to a gene. CDR3 length: 16 residues. In nucleotides, the CDR3 is TGTGCCAGCAGCCTAGCGGCGGGAGGGAAGGTGACTGAGCAGTTCTTC. Amino acids: CASSLAAGGKVTEQFF.

In its sample, this clone was seen once. The genes are TRBV5-1 and TRBJ2-2; 13 bases are a match to TRBD2. Unmatched junction bases numbered 7, after V lost 7 bases and J lost 7 bases. The CDR3 contains 15 residues. The V gene's germline CDR1 is SGHRS and CDR2 YFSETQ. In DNA form, the CDR3 reads TGCGCCAGCCGACTAGCGGGAGGAATGGGCGGGGAGCTGTTTTTT. This gives the protein CASRLAGGMGGELFF.

This clone was seen a single time. The gene calls are TRBV15 and TRBJ2-7, with D possibly matching TRBD2 (6 bases). CDR3 length: 16 amino acids. Germline CDR1 LNHNV, CDR2 YYDKDF (reference sequence). V was pared by 5 bases and J by 3 bases, with 20 bases between. The CDR3 DNA reads as TGTGCCACCAGCGACTACCGGCATGGAGGGAGCTACGAGCAGTACTTC. Translation gives CATSDYRHGGSYEQYF.

By sample fraction, this clone is medium-sized. The J gene is TRBJ2-4, the V gene TRBV11-3, with TRBD2 matching over 13 bases. V lost 1 base and J lost 1; bases outside the gene matches: 7. There are 19 residues in the CDR3. The germline CDR1 and CDR2 sequences are SGHNT and YENEEA. The CDR3 DNA is TGTGCCAGCAGCTTAGTAGGGACTAGCGGGATCGGGGCCAAAAACATTCAGTACTTC. Translating gives CASSLVGTSGIGAKNIQYF.

This clone was counted at least ten times. V usage is TRBV11-3 and J usage is TRBJ1-4, with 9 bases identical to TRBD1. The CDR3 extends over 16 amino acids. The V segment lost 5 bases and the J segment 9 bases; nucleotides outside the gene matches: 13. Germline V CDR1 and CDR2: SGHNT, YENEEA. The CDR3, as DNA: TGTGCCAGCAGCCCGGATGCAGGGACAGGGTGGAAAAAACTGTTTTTT. It yields the protein CASSPDAGTGWKKLFF.

This clone turned up a few times. The J gene is TRBJ1-1, the V gene TRBV29-1; D unresolved. The CDR3 length is 13 residues. Trimming pared 4 bases from V and 0 bases from J, leaving 9 bases between. In germline, CDR1 is SQVTM, CDR2 ANQGSEA. The CDR3 DNA sequence: TGCAGCGTTGGAGAAGGTCTGAACACTGAAGCTTTCTTT. Residues: CSVGEGLNTEAFF.